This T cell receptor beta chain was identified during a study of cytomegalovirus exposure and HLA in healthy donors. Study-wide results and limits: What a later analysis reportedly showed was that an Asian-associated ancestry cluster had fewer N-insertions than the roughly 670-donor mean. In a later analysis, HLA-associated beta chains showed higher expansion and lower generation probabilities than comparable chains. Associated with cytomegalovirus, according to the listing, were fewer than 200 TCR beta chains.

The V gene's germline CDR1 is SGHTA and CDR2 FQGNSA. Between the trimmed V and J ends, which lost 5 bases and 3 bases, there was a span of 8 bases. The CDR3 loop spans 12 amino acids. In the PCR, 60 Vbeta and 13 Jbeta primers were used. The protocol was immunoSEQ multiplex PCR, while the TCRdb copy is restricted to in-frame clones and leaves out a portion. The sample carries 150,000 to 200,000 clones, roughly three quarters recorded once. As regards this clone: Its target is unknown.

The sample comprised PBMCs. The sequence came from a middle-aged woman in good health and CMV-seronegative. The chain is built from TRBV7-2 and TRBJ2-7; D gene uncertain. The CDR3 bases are TGTGCCAGCAGCGGTGAACACTACGAGCAGTACTTC. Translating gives CASSGEHYEQYF. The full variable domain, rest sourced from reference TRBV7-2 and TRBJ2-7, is GAGVSQSPSNKVTEKGKDVELRCDPISGHTALYWYRQSLGQGLEFLIYFQGNSAPDKSGLPSDRFSAERTGGSVSTLTIQRTQQEDSAVYLCASSGEHYEQYFGPGTRLTVT.